The 26 T cell receptor beta chains in this list originate from one sample, sequenced in a study of blood T cell repertoires in COVID-19. Using immunoSEQ multiplex PCR, the repertoire was profiled, and TCRdb retains in-frame clones only, with some absent. The repertoire includes about 220,000 clones, approximately 80% of them detected once, and 9.7% sits in the top ten. The sequenced material came from peripheral blood. The source of these receptors is a man aged 45-65 years with active or convalescent COVID-19.

This clone occurred a few times. The chain carries TRBV3-1 (or the pseudogene TRBV3-2) and TRBJ2-7; 7 bases line up with TRBD1. V lost 2 bases, J lost 1 base, and 2 bases stayed unmatched. CDR1 is LGHDT, CDR2 YNNKEL, per germline (reference sequence). CDR3 size: 14 residues. CDR3 protein: CASSQYRGSYEQYV. The CDR3 region has the DNA TGTGCCAGCAGCCAATACAGGGGTTCCTACGAGCAGTACGTC.

The V call is TRBV6-6, the J call TRBJ1-4; no firm D call. Trimming left V 6 bases short and J 5 bases short, with 25 bases between. Germline CDR1 reads MNHNY; CDR2 reads SVGAGI (reference sequence). The CDR3 totals 18 residues. The CDR3, as DNA: TGTGCCAGCAGCCGAGGGTCAGGACTTTTTCCCGGGAATGAAAAACTGTTTTTT. It yields the protein CASSRGSGLFPGNEKLFF.

Comments on this clone: Other DNA sequences of this sample code for an identical CDR3. The CDR3 DNA is TGTGCCAGTAGTATTTTAGTTAACACTGAAGCTTTCTTT. This sequence encodes CASSILVNTEAFF. The chain employs TRBV19 and TRBJ1-1, with unresolved D. Germline V gene data show CDR1 as LNHDA and CDR2 as SQIVND (reference sequence). V was cut by 3 bases and J by 2 bases, with 7 bases left in between. This CDR3 is built from 13 residues.

There are a few counts of this clone. The CDR3 nucleotides are TGTGCCAGCAGTACCGGGACTAGCAATGAGCAGTTCTTC. Translating it yields CASSTGTSNEQFF. This chain connects TRBV2 to TRBJ2-1, with 8 bases fitting TRBD2. Germline lookup yields CDR1 SNHLY and CDR2 FYNNEI. J was trimmed by 6 bases and V by 5 bases; bases with no gene match: 3. This CDR3 has 13 residues. Combining the CDR3 with reference TRBV2 and TRBJ2-1 gives the whole variable domain EPEVTQTPSHQVTQMGQEVILRCVPISNHLYFYWYRQILGQKVEFLVSFYNNEISEKSEIFDDQFSVERPDGSNFTLKIRSTKLEDSAMYFCASSTGTSNEQFFGPGTRLTVL.

The V gene is TRBV7-8, the J gene TRBJ2-7, with 9 nucleotides matching TRBD2. CDR3 length equals 16 residues. The junction had 11 bases not matched to a gene; V was cut back by 4 bases and J by 4 bases. Germline V CDR1 and CDR2: SGHVS, FQNEAQ. The CDR3 nucleotides are TGTGCCAGCAGCTCCAGTAGGACTAGCGCGATGTACGAGCAGTACTTC. It translates to CASSSSRTSAMYEQYF.

The chain uses TRBV7-2 and TRBJ1-2; 9 bases fit TRBD1. The trim removed 5 bases at V and 7 bases at J, leaving 5 bases unmatched. Germline CDR1 and CDR2: SGHTA and FQGNSA. CDR3 length: 13 amino acids. CDR3 sequence (DNA): TGTGCCAGCAGCCCACAGGGGGCTCGTGGCTACACCTTC. It yields the protein CASSPQGARGYTF. Full variable domain (rest looked up from reference TRBV7-2 and TRBJ1-2): GAGVSQSPSNKVTEKGKDVELRCDPISGHTALYWYRQSLGQGLEFLIYFQGNSAPDKSGLPSDRFSAERTGGSVSTLTIQRTQQEDSAVYLCASSPQGARGYTFGSGTRLTVV.

The V call is TRBV6-2 or TRBV6-3, the J call TRBJ1-2; D might be TRBD1 (6 bases). The V and J ends lost 4 bases and 4 bases respectively, with 19 bases between them. This CDR3 is 16 amino acids long. Germline V gives CDR1 MNHEY, CDR2 SVGEGT. The CDR3 sequence is CASSFGQPWAAYGYTF. The CDR3 DNA reads TGTGCCAGCAGTTTCGGACAGCCATGGGCGGCCTATGGCTACACCTTC.

The chain has TRBV6-2 or TRBV6-3 and TRBJ2-1; TRBD2 agrees at 7 bases. CDR3 size: 16 residues. Germline V gives CDR1 MNHEY, CDR2 SVGEGT. V lost 2 bases and J lost 8; bases outside the gene matches: 12. In DNA form, the CDR3 reads TGTGCCAGCAGTTACAAGGTCGGGAGGCCGGCCGATGAGCAGTTCTTC. This translates into CASSYKVGRPADEQFF.

This clone was seen only a few times. The rearrangement uses TRBV15 and TRBJ2-1, with D possibly being TRBD2 (7 bases). CDR1 is LNHNV, CDR2 YYDKDF, per germline (reference sequence). The V end was cut by 8 bases, the J end by 6 bases, with 14 bases between. This CDR3 is 13 amino acids long. The CDR3 reads CATERGGLNEQFF. The CDR3 coding sequence is TGTGCCACCGAGAGGGGGGGTCTCAATGAGCAGTTCTTC.

The genes are TRBV7-9 and TRBJ2-3, with D perhaps TRBD2 (6 bases). Germline CDR1 and CDR2: SEHNR and FQNEAQ (reference sequence). CDR3 size: 14 residues. V lost 5 bases, J lost 4 bases, and 13 bases lay in between. Written as DNA, the CDR3 is TGTGCCAGCAGCCCCCCGGGAGTTGCAGATACGCAGTATTTT. It is translated as CASSPPGVADTQYF.

The chain recombines TRBV5-4 with TRBJ2-3; 9 bases fit TRBD2. The CDR3 extends over 17 amino acids. The germline V gene encodes CDR1 SGHNT and CDR2 YYREEE (reference sequence). The J segment lost 0 bases and the V segment lost 4 bases, leaving 9 bases of the junction unmatched. The CDR3 nucleotides are TGTGCCAGCAGCAGAACGCGGGGGGGTTCTAGCACAGATACGCAGTATTTT. Translating gives CASSRTRGGSSTDTQYF. The variable domain in full, with the rest retrieved from reference TRBV5-4 and TRBJ2-3, is ETGVTQSPTHLIKTRGQQVTLRCSSQSGHNTVSWYQQALGQGPQFIFQYYREEENGRGNFPPRFSGLQFPNYSSELNVNALELDDSALYLCASSRTRGGSSTDTQYFGPGTRLTVL.

The gene calls are TRBV7-9 and TRBJ1-1, with D unclear. The CDR3 has 12 amino acids. Looked up from germline, CDR1 is SEHNR and CDR2 is FQNEAQ (reference sequence). V lost 1 base to trimming and J lost 7 bases, with 7 bases between them. This CDR3 reads CASSLGEGEAFF. In DNA, the CDR3 is TGTGCCAGCAGCTTAGGAGAGGGTGAAGCTTTCTTT.

This clone was found a few times. J is TRBJ1-5 and V is TRBV5-1, with 8 bases aligning to TRBD1. Germline V gene data show CDR1 as SGHRS and CDR2 as YFSETQ. There are 15 residues in the CDR3. V trimming: 4 bases; J trimming: 2 bases; junction bases outside the gene matches: 5. CDR3: CASSPGGTGNQPQHF. For the CDR3, the DNA is TGCGCCAGCAGCCCAGGGGGCACCGGCAATCAGCCCCAGCATTTT.

The J gene is TRBJ2-4, the V gene TRBV6-2 or TRBV6-3; 9 bases map to TRBD2. The CDR3 extends over 17 amino acids. The germline gives CDR1 MNHEY, CDR2 SVGEGT. V shed 0 bases and J 7 bases; nucleotides not matched to a gene: 10. The CDR3 DNA reads as TGTGCCAGCAGTTACTCTGCTAGCGGGGATTGGTGGAACATTCAGTACTTC. Protein sequence: CASSYSASGDWWNIQYF.

The chain uses TRBV6-1 and TRBJ1-1, with TRBD1 as a possible D gene (5 bases). CDR1 and CDR2 from the germline V gene are MNHNS and SASEGT. The V gene lost 3 bases and the J gene lost 1 base, with 6 bases spanning the gap. The CDR3 extends over 13 amino acids. The CDR3 loop reads CASSDDRNTEAFF. The CDR3 DNA follows: TGTGCCAGCAGTGACGACAGGAACACTGAAGCTTTCTTT.

The sample holds a few counts of this clone. V and J are TRBV6-5 and TRBJ2-7; 7 bases are a match to TRBD1. This CDR3 is built from 13 residues. Germline lookup yields CDR1 MNHEY and CDR2 SVGAGI. J was trimmed by 3 bases and V by 6 bases; bases with no gene match: 5. CDR3: CASSPGQVYEQYF. The CDR3 region has the DNA TGTGCCAGCAGCCCCGGACAGGTCTACGAGCAGTACTTC.

The rearrangement links TRBV7-2 to TRBJ1-5, with D tentatively TRBD1 (5 bases). The V end was cut by 5 bases, the J end by 3 bases, with 11 bases between. This CDR3 is built from 14 residues. Germline CDR1 and CDR2: SGHTA and FQGNSA. The CDR3 loop reads CASSAQGYNQPQHF. CDR3 bases: TGTGCCAGCAGCGCCCAGGGATACAATCAGCCCCAGCATTTT.

This clone has a handful of counts. Other DNA sequences from this sample encode an identical CDR3 as well. The V gene is TRBV29-1, the J gene TRBJ1-2; 7 nucleotides match TRBD1. The CDR3 consists of 11 residues. Germline trimming cut 6 bases from V and 5 bases from J; bases unmatched to any gene: 3. Germline V gene lookup returns CDR1 SQVTM and CDR2 ANQGSEA. In nucleotides, the CDR3 is TGCAGCGTCGCGACAGGGTATGGCTACACCTTC. Translation: CSVATGYGYTF.

V gene TRBV2 combines with J gene TRBJ2-3, with TRBD2 matching over 7 bases. This CDR3 has 16 amino acids. Germline trimming cut 5 bases from V and 0 bases from J; bases unmatched to any gene: 8. Looked up from germline, CDR1 is SNHLY and CDR2 is FYNNEI. DNA of the CDR3: TGTGCCAGCAGTCCACTAGCGCCGACTAGCACAGATACGCAGTATTTT. It is translated as CASSPLAPTSTDTQYF.

This clone was observed a single time. This chain uses TRBV13 with TRBJ2-5, with D perhaps TRBD2 (6 bases). This CDR3 spans 15 amino acids. V was trimmed by 1 base and J by 5 bases, leaving 14 bases between them. CDR1 is PRHDT and CDR2 is FYEKMQ in the germline V gene (reference sequence). CDR3 in DNA: TGTGCCAGCAGCTTAGAGCGACTAGGGAGGGAGACCCAGTACTTC. Encoded protein: CASSLERLGRETQYF.

The V and J genes are TRBV5-4 and TRBJ1-2, with D possibly TRBD1 on 5 matching bases. This CDR3 contains 16 residues. Between the trimmed V and J ends, which lost 0 bases and 4 bases, there was a span of 16 bases. CDR1 and CDR2 (germline): SGHNT, YYREEE (reference sequence). DNA for the CDR3: TGTGCCAGCAGCTTGGAAGGAGTCAGGGCCGGCTATGGCTACACCTTC. Residues: CASSLEGVRAGYGYTF.

The chain couples TRBV28 to TRBJ1-2; 7 positions match TRBD1. Germline-derived CDR1 and CDR2 are MDHEN and SYDVKM. V shed 3 bases and J 3 bases; nucleotides not matched to a gene: 10. The CDR3 is 16 residues long. The CDR3 region is CASSFLLQGVDYGYTF. The CDR3 coding sequence is TGTGCCAGCAGTTTTCTCCTGCAGGGGGTTGACTATGGCTACACCTTC.

The gene calls are TRBV10-2 and TRBJ2-7; TRBD2 matches 9 bases. This CDR3 has 15 residues. Germline loops: CDR1 WSHSY, CDR2 SAAADI. J gave up 6 bases and V 2 bases, and 8 bases lay outside the gene matches. CDR3 in DNA: TGCGCCAGCAGTGAGCTGGCGGGAGGGCCTGGCGAGCAGTACTTC. Protein: CASSELAGGPGEQYF.

This clone was seen a single time. The rearrangement links TRBV19 to TRBJ1-5, with 8 bases aligning to TRBD1. Trimming at V came to 5 bases and at J to 0 bases, leaving 3 bases not matched to a gene. This CDR3 comprises 15 residues. Germline V gene sequence: CDR1 LNHDA, CDR2 SQIVND (reference sequence). In DNA form, the CDR3 reads TGTGCCAGTAGTCGGACAGGGCCTAGCAATCAGCCCCAGCATTTT. Protein sequence: CASSRTGPSNQPQHF.

About this clone: Other nucleotide sequences in the sample specify the same CDR3. This chain connects TRBV5-1 to TRBJ1-1, with D unresolved. There are 14 residues in the CDR3. Trimming pared 0 bases from V and 1 base from J, leaving 7 bases between. Germline lookup yields CDR1 SGHRS and CDR2 YFSETQ. CDR3 protein: CASSLERRNTEAFF. In DNA form, the CDR3 reads TGCGCCAGCAGCTTGGAACGGAGGAACACTGAAGCTTTCTTT.

This chain connects TRBV6-6 to TRBJ2-3; 12 nucleotides align to TRBD2. Germline values: CDR1 MNHNY, CDR2 SVGAGI (reference sequence). The V gene end was trimmed by 2 bases and the J gene end by 4 bases; junction bases not matched to a gene: 1. The CDR3 contains 15 residues. CDR3 amino acids: CASSYASGGADTQYF. The CDR3 nucleotides read TGTGCCAGCAGTTACGCTAGCGGGGGGGCAGATACGCAGTATTTT.